Following are 27 T cell receptor beta chains from one sample sequenced in a study of T cell repertoires in cytomegalovirus infection. TCRdb fed the reads into MiXCR, producing one record per CDR3 protein. The repertoire holds about 330,000 distinct CDR3 sequences, with more than 9% as singletons. The specimen sequenced was PBMCs. The receptor source for this set is a human donor in good health (CMV status not recorded). Some clones in this sample may be carry-over from other donors' samples.

The chain is built from TRBV20-1 and TRBJ2-1; D may correspond to TRBD1 or TRBD2 (6 bases each). Deletions cut 4 bases from V and 7 bases from J, with 20 bases between. This CDR3 has 15 residues. Germline CDR1 DFQATT, CDR2 SNEGSKA (reference sequence). In nucleotides, the CDR3 is TGCAGTGCTAACCCTGAACGGGGGCGCGGGAATGAGCAGTTCTTC. This codes for CSANPERGRGNEQFF.

The chain is built from TRBV6-6 and TRBJ2-5; the match to TRBD2 covers 16 bases. The CDR3 length is 18 residues. With V trimmed by 5 bases and J by 4 bases, 10 bases remained unmatched. CDR1 is MNHNY, CDR2 SVGAGI, per germline (reference sequence). The CDR3 sequence is CASSLGTSGGVVPETQYF. In DNA form, the CDR3 reads TGTGCCAGCAGTCTCGGGACTAGCGGGGGGGTCGTCCCAGAGACCCAGTACTTC.

V usage is TRBV2 and J usage is TRBJ2-7; 11 bases line up with TRBD2. V lost 5 bases, J lost 0 bases, and 6 bases stayed unmatched. The CDR3 length is 16 residues. The germline CDR1 and CDR2 sequences are SNHLY and FYNNEI. The CDR3 region has the DNA TGTGCCAGCAGTCTTCCGGGACTAGCGGACTCCTACGAGCAGTACTTC. It specifies CASSLPGLADSYEQYF. Together with reference TRBV2 and TRBJ2-7, the CDR3 gives the full variable domain: EPEVTQTPSHQVTQMGQEVILRCVPISNHLYFYWYRQILGQKVEFLVSFYNNEISEKSEIFDDQFSVERPDGSNFTLKIRSTKLEDSAMYFCASSLPGLADSYEQYFGPGTRLTVT.

Ten or more counts support this clonotype. This sequence joins TRBV11-2 and TRBJ2-7, with 10 bases lining up with TRBD2. Looked up from germline, CDR1 is SGHAT and CDR2 is FQNNGV. Trimming at V came to 7 bases and at J to 2 bases, leaving 5 bases not matched to a gene. CDR3 size: 14 residues. The chain's CDR3 is CASIKAGGPYEQYF. DNA for the CDR3: TGTGCCAGCATCAAAGCGGGAGGGCCCTACGAGCAGTACTTC.

The gene calls are TRBV25-1 and TRBJ2-1; possible D gene TRBD2, 6 bases. CDR3 size: 14 residues. V was cut by 2 bases and J by 6 bases, with 11 bases left in between. Germline lookup yields CDR1 MGHDK and CDR2 SYGVNS. CDR3 nucleotide sequence: TGTGCCAGCAGTGAAGGTAGCGGAATCAATGAGCAGTTCTTC. As protein: CASSEGSGINEQFF.

The V and J genes are TRBV28 and TRBJ1-2; D uncertain. This CDR3 is built from 11 residues. V was cut by 6 bases and J by 7 bases, with 9 bases left in between. CDR1 MDHEN and CDR2 SYDVKM come from the germline V gene. The CDR3 DNA is TGTGCCAGCAGCTCCTCCTTTGGCTACACCTTC. Its protein product is CASSSSFGYTF.

This clonotype was counted at least ten times. The V and J genes are TRBV4-1 and TRBJ2-1; D remains ambiguous. From germline, CDR1 is MGHRA and CDR2 YSYEKL. Trimming stripped 2 bases from V and 2 bases from J, with 10 bases between. The CDR3 has 15 residues. The CDR3 nucleotides are TGCGCCAGCAGCCAACCTGACGGAACCTACAATGAGCAGTTCTTC. Translation gives CASSQPDGTYNEQFF.

In its sample, this clonotype was seen many times. The rearrangement uses TRBV29-1 and TRBJ2-2; 14 bases align to TRBD2. The CDR3 length is 14 residues. CDR1 and CDR2 (germline): SQVTM, ANQGSEA. J lost 6 bases, V lost 8 bases, and 5 bases had no gene match. CDR3 DNA: TGCAGCACCGGACTAGCGGGAGGCGCCGGGGAGCTGTTTTTT. It translates to CSTGLAGGAGELFF.

This clonotype came up many times. This chain connects TRBV7-2 to TRBJ2-7; D is possibly TRBD1 (6 bases). Per germline, CDR1 SGHTA and CDR2 FQGNSA. There are 13 residues in the CDR3. V lost 6 bases and J lost 5, with 14 bases in between. In nucleotides, the CDR3 is TGTGCCAGCAGTAGCACAGGGTTCAACGAGCAGTACTTC. It encodes CASSSTGFNEQYF.

The count of this clonotype is one. This chain joins TRBV29-1 and TRBJ1-2; D may be TRBD1 (5 bases). Trimming took off 7 bases at V and 6 bases at J, with 12 bases between the two ends. Germline loops: CDR1 SQVTM, CDR2 ANQGSEA. CDR3 length: 11 amino acids. The CDR3: CSARGRDGYTF. The CDR3 nucleotides are TGCAGCGCCCGGGGCAGGGATGGCTACACCTTC.

This clonotype was recorded many times. The V gene is TRBV9, the J gene TRBJ1-1, with 8 bases fitting TRBD1. The CDR3 extends over 14 amino acids. The V gene end was trimmed by 0 bases and the J gene end by 3 bases; junction bases not matched to a gene: 1. Germline V gene data show CDR1 as SGDLS and CDR2 as YYNGEE. This chain's CDR3 is CASSVEQGDTEAFF. DNA for the CDR3: TGTGCCAGCAGCGTAGAACAGGGGGACACTGAAGCTTTCTTT.

The rearrangement links TRBV11-2 to TRBJ1-2, with D possibly being TRBD1 (5 bases). The germline gives CDR1 SGHAT, CDR2 FQNNGV. V lost 5 bases and J 2 bases, leaving 12 bases between the germline ends. This CDR3 region has 14 residues. The CDR3 is CASSPQRGNYGYTF. For the CDR3, the DNA is TGTGCCAGCAGCCCCCAACGGGGGAACTATGGCTACACCTTC.

This clonotype was observed at least ten times. The chain recombines TRBV6-6 with TRBJ2-7; 12 positions agree with TRBD2. The V gene end was trimmed by 8 bases and the J gene end by 4 bases; junction bases not matched to a gene: 15. Germline CDR1 is MNHNY and CDR2 is SVGAGI (reference sequence). This CDR3 spans 17 amino acids. CDR3 amino acids: CASSPHGMTSGSYEQYF. The DNA of the CDR3 is TGTGCCAGCTCCCCACACGGGATGACTAGCGGGAGTTACGAGCAGTACTTC.

In its sample, this clonotype was seen many times. The V and J genes are TRBV7-2 and TRBJ2-5; D might be TRBD1 or TRBD2, each matching 5 bases. The germline V and J ends were trimmed by 6 bases and 5 bases, with 16 bases remaining between them. The CDR3 loop spans 14 amino acids. Germline loops: CDR1 SGHTA, CDR2 FQGNSA. The CDR3 DNA is TGTGCCAGCAGGGACGGGGCAGGCGGGGAGACCCAGTACTTC. It yields the protein CASRDGAGGETQYF. Full variable domain (outside the CDR3, taken from reference TRBV7-2 and TRBJ2-5): GAGVSQSPSNKVTEKGKDVELRCDPISGHTALYWYRQSLGQGLEFLIYFQGNSAPDKSGLPSDRFSAERTGGSVSTLTIQRTQQEDSAVYLCASRDGAGGETQYFGPGTRLLVL.

Ten or more counts support this clonotype. The rearrangement links TRBV7-2 to TRBJ1-1; tentatively, D is TRBD1 (6 bases). Trimming left V 2 bases short and J 6 bases short, with 16 bases between. Germline assignment: CDR1 SGHTA and CDR2 FQGNSA. The CDR3 length is 15 residues. The CDR3 DNA is TGTGCCAGCAGCTTATGGTGGGGGCCAAGCGCTGAAGCTTTCTTT. The encoded protein is CASSLWWGPSAEAFF.

The chain is built from TRBV7-2 and TRBJ2-7; no definite D call. V gave up 5 bases and J gave up 2 bases, with 13 bases separating them. The CDR3 totals 14 residues. The germline V gene has CDR1 SGHTA and CDR2 FQGNSA. CDR3 protein: CASSRYTNTYEQYF. The CDR3 DNA sequence: TGTGCCAGCAGCCGGTACACCAACACCTACGAGCAGTACTTC.

This chain joins TRBV7-8 and TRBJ2-3, with 7 bases that match TRBD1. CDR3 length equals 13 residues. Germline V CDR1 and CDR2: SGHVS, FQNEAQ. Germline trimming cut 3 bases from V and 14 bases from J; bases unmatched to any gene: 11. The CDR3: CASSLTGMGGGYF. The DNA of the CDR3 is TGTGCCAGCAGCTTGACAGGGATGGGCGGAGGGTATTTT.

In its sample, this clonotype was seen many times. The V and J genes are TRBV20-1 and TRBJ2-1; TRBD2 matches at 9 bases. Per germline, CDR1 DFQATT and CDR2 SNEGSKA (reference sequence). With V trimmed by 0 bases and J by 8 bases, 20 bases remained unmatched. The CDR3 totals 19 residues. The CDR3 DNA sequence: TGCAGTGCTAGAGAGCTAACTACCGGGCGGGGGGGGCAGCTGTATGAGCAGTTCTTC. Its protein is CSARELTTGRGGQLYEQFF.

This clonotype has a count of ten or more. V usage is TRBV6-1 and J usage is TRBJ2-1, with TRBD2 matching 14 bases. This CDR3 region has 21 residues. Germline CDR1 reads MNHNS; CDR2 reads SASEGT. V lost 6 bases to trimming and J lost 2 bases; unmatched junction nucleotides: 18. The CDR3 DNA reads as TGTGCCAGCAGGGTGGGACTAGCGGGAGTCCCCAATTTTGAGGCCTACAATGAGCAGTTCTTC. It yields the protein CASRVGLAGVPNFEAYNEQFF.

This clonotype came up a few times. In DNA form, the CDR3 reads TGTGCCATCGAGCAGGACAGGAGCACAGATACGCAGTATTTT. Translated: CAIEQDRSTDTQYF. The chain joins TRBV10-3 to TRBJ2-3; 7 positions match TRBD1. The CDR3 has 14 residues. V dropped 8 bases and J dropped 0; count of bases not matched to a gene: 5. Germline CDR1 ENHRY, CDR2 SYGVKD.

V and J are TRBV28 and TRBJ1-2, with 7 bases fitting TRBD1. The CDR3 is made up of 14 amino acids. V was clipped by 6 bases and J by 1 base; unmatched bases: 5. CDR1 and CDR2 from the germline V gene are MDHEN and SYDVKM. The CDR3 region has the DNA TGTGCCAGCAGAAGGGACAGCCTTAACTATGGCTACACCTTC. Amino acid sequence: CASRRDSLNYGYTF.

The V gene is TRBV7-2, the J gene TRBJ1-1; possibly TRBD1 for D (5 bases). Germline CDR1 SGHTA, CDR2 FQGNSA. V was trimmed by 1 base and J by 2 bases, leaving 14 bases between them. The CDR3 has 16 amino acids. This CDR3 is CASSLGVGAINTEAFF. CDR3 nucleotide sequence: TGTGCCAGCAGCTTAGGGGTCGGGGCCATAAACACTGAAGCTTTCTTT.

The sample holds many counts of this clonotype. J is TRBJ1-6 and V is TRBV7-2; the match to TRBD1 covers 9 bases. J gave up 7 bases and V 3 bases, and 4 bases lay outside the gene matches. The germline gives CDR1 SGHTA, CDR2 FQGNSA. This CDR3 region has 15 residues. The CDR3 is CASSFTGTGNSPLHF. The CDR3 DNA follows: TGTGCCAGCAGCTTTACCGGGACAGGGAATTCACCCCTCCACTTT.

This clonotype was observed a handful of times. J is TRBJ1-1 and V is TRBV7-2; no clear D gene. Germline CDR1 reads SGHTA; CDR2 reads FQGNSA. V was cut by 4 bases and J by 1 base, with 7 bases left in between. This CDR3 has 13 residues. CDR3 sequence: CASSYPPNTEAFF. CDR3 nucleotides: TGTGCCAGCAGCTACCCCCCGAACACTGAAGCTTTCTTT.

In its sample, this clonotype was seen many times. The chain has TRBV7-8 and TRBJ1-1, with 7 positions matching TRBD1. V dropped 1 base and J dropped 6; count of bases not matched to a gene: 8. The length of the CDR3 is 15 residues. CDR1 and CDR2 (germline): SGHVS, FQNEAQ. In DNA, the CDR3 is TGTGCCAGCAGCTTAGGGGGGGGGACAGCTTCTGAAGCTTTCTTT. Translation: CASSLGGGTASEAFF.

This clonotype was picked up many times. J is TRBJ1-3 and V is TRBV28, with unresolved D. Trimming pared 4 bases from V and 1 base from J, leaving 14 bases between. The CDR3 runs 16 residues. Germline V gene data show CDR1 as MDHEN and CDR2 as SYDVKM. The CDR3 DNA reads as TGTGCCAGCAGTTCCACACCCGGGTGGTCTGGAAACACCATATATTTT. Its translation: CASSSTPGWSGNTIYF.

The genes are TRBV28 and TRBJ1-3; tentatively, D is TRBD1 (5 bases). This CDR3 has 14 amino acids. V was clipped by 8 bases and J by 4 bases, with 15 bases between them. Germline CDR1 MDHEN, CDR2 SYDVKM. The CDR3, as DNA: TGTGCCAGCTCCGGACACACAGCGGGAAACACCATATATTTT. Translated, it gives CASSGHTAGNTIYF.